This T cell receptor (beta chain) was documented in a study of sequential checkpoint blockade in melanoma (dated by TCRdb to the late 2010s). For the study in its entirety: In a 1:1 randomization, patients received either first-line nivolumab then ipilimumab (arm A) or ipilimumab then nivolumab (arm B). Maintenance nivolumab came after both trial sequences. General findings and caveats noted by the study authors: Validation of the response-prediction model combining TCR metrics and mutation burden is needed in larger, independent patient cohorts.

The immunoSEQ Assay was used to immunosequence TCRbeta CDR3 regions from genomic DNA. Before high-throughput sequencing, the genomic DNA was amplified using bias-controlled multiplex PCR. The original methods were these. To quantify the absolute abundance of each unique TCRbeta CDR3 region, the sequences were collapsed and filtered. Clonality, defined as 1 minus Pielou's evenness, was calculated using only productive rearrangements. Clones with significantly greater frequencies in on-treatment versus baseline samples were identified using a previously published method. Drawn from immuneACCESS, this table holds only the in-frame rearrangements with V and J called that TCRdb kept. Clones are partly lost; checked studies trace under half to an unresolved V gene and leave the rest unexplained. Clone size and V and J calls were adopted from that table, with D and trimming inferred from the DNA. Present in this sample are about 27,000 clones, more than 60% of which were seen just once. The ten top clones hold roughly 23% of the sample.

As to this clone: Its antigen remains undetermined. No clone much larger than this one lies a single base away; base qualities are absent.

What this sample's treatment or condition label stands for: randomized to nivolumab then ipilimumab (arm A) or the reverse (arm B). Prior DNA-damaging chemotherapy had not been received by any trial patient. On a FACS Aria II flow cytometer, live CD3+CD8+ cells that were negative for CD19 and CD56 were sorted from thawed PBMCs. Samples came from patients with melanoma in CheckMate 064, a randomized, open-label phase II trial of sequential checkpoint blockade. Leukapheresis was used to collect peripheral blood mononuclear cells, which were then purified with Ficoll-Paque and frozen in human serum with about 9.5% DMSO. Immediately after sorting, the purity of sorted blood CD3+CD8+ cells was verified to be >98%, after which DNA was extracted. Taken from cysteine to phenylalanine, the CDR3 has 15 residues. Only CDR3 DNA remains: 45 bases, in frame from the first base. V and J are truncated by 5 bases and 2 bases respectively, leaving an intervening sequence of 12 bases. The CDR1 and CDR2 encoded by the germline V gene (reference sequence) are PRHDT and FYEKMQ.

Recombination linked TRBV13 to TRBJ2-2; TRBD1 is possibly the D segment (5 matching bases). The specimen comprised CD8+ T cells sorted from blood (inferred from file names), sampled from a patient given nivolumab and ipilimumab in sequence. This clonotype was obtained from a human donor with melanoma. The DNA is TGTGCCAGCAGCAATACAGGAGCCAACACCGGGGAGCTGTTTTTT. This gives the protein CASSNTGANTGELFF.